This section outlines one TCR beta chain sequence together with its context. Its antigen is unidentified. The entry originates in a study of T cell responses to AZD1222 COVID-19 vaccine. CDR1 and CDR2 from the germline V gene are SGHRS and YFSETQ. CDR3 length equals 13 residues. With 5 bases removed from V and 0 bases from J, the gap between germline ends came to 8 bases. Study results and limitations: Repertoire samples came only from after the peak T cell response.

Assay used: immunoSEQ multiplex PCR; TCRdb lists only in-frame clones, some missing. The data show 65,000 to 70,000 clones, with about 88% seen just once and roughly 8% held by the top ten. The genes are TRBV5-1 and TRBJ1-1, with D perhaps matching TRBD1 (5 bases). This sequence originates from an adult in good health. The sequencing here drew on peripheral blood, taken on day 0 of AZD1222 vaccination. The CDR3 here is CASRGPMNTEAFF. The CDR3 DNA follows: TGCGCCAGCAGGGGACCGATGAACACTGAAGCTTTCTTT.